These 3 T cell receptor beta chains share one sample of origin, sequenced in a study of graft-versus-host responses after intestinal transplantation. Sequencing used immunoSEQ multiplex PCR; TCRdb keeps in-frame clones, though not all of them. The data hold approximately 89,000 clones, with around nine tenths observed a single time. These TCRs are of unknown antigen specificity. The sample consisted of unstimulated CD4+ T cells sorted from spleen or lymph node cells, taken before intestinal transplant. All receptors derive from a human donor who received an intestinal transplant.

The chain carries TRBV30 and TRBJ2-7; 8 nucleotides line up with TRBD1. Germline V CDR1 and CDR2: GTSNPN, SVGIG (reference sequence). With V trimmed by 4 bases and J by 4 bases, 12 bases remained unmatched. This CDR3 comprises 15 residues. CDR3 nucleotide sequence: TGTGCCTGGAATATAGGACAGGGAATTTTGTACGAGCAGTACTTC. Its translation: CAWNIGQGILYEQYF.

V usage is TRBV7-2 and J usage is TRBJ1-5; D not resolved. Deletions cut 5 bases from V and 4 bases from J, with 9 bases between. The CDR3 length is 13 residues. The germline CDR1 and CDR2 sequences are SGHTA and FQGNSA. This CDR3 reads CASSPSGNQPQHF. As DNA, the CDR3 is TGTGCCAGCAGCCCCTCGGGAAATCAGCCCCAGCATTTT.

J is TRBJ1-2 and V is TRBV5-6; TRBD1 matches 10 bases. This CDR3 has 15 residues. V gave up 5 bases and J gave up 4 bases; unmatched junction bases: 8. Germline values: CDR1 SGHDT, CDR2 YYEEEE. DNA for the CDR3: TGTGCCAGCAGAGAGCCGGGACAGGGGTTCTATGGCTACACCTTC. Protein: CASREPGQGFYGYTF.